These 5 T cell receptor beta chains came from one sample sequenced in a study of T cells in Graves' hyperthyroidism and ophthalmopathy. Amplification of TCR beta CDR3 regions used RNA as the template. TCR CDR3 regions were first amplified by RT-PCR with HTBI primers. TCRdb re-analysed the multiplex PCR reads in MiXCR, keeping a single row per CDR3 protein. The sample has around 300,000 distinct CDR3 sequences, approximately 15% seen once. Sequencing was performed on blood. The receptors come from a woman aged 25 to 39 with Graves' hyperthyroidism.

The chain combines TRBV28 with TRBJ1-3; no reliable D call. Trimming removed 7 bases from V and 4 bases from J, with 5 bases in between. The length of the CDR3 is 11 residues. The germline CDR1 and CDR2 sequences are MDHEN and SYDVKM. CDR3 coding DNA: TGTGCCAGCACGTGGGGAAACACCATATATTTT. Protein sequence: CASTWGNTIYF. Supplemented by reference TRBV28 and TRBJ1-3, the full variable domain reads DVKVTQSSRYLVKRTGEKVFLECVQDMDHENMFWYRQDPGLGLRLIYFSYDVKMKEKGDIPEGYSVSREKKERFSLILESASTNQTSMYLCASTWGNTIYFGEGSWLTVV.

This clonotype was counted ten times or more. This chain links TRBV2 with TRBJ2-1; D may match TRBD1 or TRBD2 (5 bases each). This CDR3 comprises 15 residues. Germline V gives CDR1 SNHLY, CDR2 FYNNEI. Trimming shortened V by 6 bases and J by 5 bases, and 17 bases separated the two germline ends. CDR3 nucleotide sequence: TGTGCCAGCAGGGTAGGTAGGGGACGACACAATGAGCAGTTCTTC. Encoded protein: CASRVGRGRHNEQFF.

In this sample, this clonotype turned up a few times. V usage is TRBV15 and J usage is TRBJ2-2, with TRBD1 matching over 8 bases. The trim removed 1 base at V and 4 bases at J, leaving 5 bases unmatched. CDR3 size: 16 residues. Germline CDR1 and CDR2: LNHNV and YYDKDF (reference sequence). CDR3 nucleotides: TGTGCCACCAGCAGAGGCACAGGGGGAGGCACCGGGGAGCTGTTTTTT. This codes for CATSRGTGGGTGELFF.

The CDR3 reads CASSGTSGEPYEQYF. The CDR3 DNA follows: TGTGCCAGCAGCGGGACTAGCGGGGAACCCTACGAGCAGTACTTC. The rearrangement joins TRBV6-2 or TRBV6-3 to TRBJ2-7, with 13 bases matching TRBD2. The CDR3 has 15 residues. Germline trimming cut 6 bases from V and 2 bases from J; bases unmatched to any gene: 4. From germline, CDR1 is MNHEY and CDR2 SVGEGT.

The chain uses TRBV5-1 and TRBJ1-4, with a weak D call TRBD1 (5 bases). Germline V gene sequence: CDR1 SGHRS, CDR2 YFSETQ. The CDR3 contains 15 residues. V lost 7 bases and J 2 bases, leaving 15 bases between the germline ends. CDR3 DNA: TGCGCCAGCGTACCGGGGGACGCGACTAATGAAAAACTGTTTTTT. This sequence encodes CASVPGDATNEKLFF.